One sample yielded the 22 T cell receptor beta chains listed below, sequenced in a study of tumor-infiltrating lymphocytes in primary liver carcinoma. The authors took blood RNA from unsorted whole blood and also extracted germline DNA. The authors made TCR beta cDNA from approximately 490 ng total RNA with a constant-region primer. It was through three nested multiplex PCR rounds of slightly modified ARM-PCR that TCR beta libraries arose. PCR rounds one and two used TRBV1-TRBV30 forward primers with a C-beta reverse primer for around 9 cycles each. TCRdb itself ran the multiplex PCR reads through MiXCR, one entry per CDR3 protein. The repertoire holds 310,000 or so distinct CDR3 sequences, roughly three fifths seen once, with over 15% in the top ten. Input material: peripheral blood. These receptors were taken from a young woman with primary liver carcinoma and hepatitis B virus infection.

On this clonotype: This clone may be a read error of a much larger clone one base away. The rearrangement uses TRBV29-1 and TRBJ2-1; a possible D gene is TRBD2 (6 bases). The germline V gene encodes CDR1 SQVTM and CDR2 ANQGSEA. V was trimmed by 7 bases and J by 0 bases, leaving 19 bases between them. This CDR3 has 16 amino acids. In DNA form, the CDR3 reads TGCAGCGGAAGAGGTTCCGGGGGAAGCTCCTACAATGAGCAGTTCTTC. This sequence encodes CSGRGSGGSSYNEQFF.

The CDR3 region is CASSSDRVKRTQYF. CDR3 DNA: TGTGCCAGCAGCTCGGACAGGGTCAAGAGGACCCAGTACTTC. This chain uses TRBV5-6 with TRBJ2-5, with TRBD1 matching 8 bases. With 3 bases clipped from V and 7 bases from J, the junction kept 8 bases outside the gene matches. This CDR3 region has 14 residues. From germline, CDR1 is SGHDT and CDR2 YYEEEE.

The V gene is TRBV11-2, the J gene TRBJ2-1; D possibly matches TRBD1 or TRBD2 (5 bases each). The CDR3 consists of 16 residues. Trimming removed 4 bases from V and 9 bases from J, with 22 bases in between. Germline CDR1 SGHAT, CDR2 FQNNGV. The DNA for the CDR3 is TGTGCCAGCAGCTGGGAACTGGGCAAGAGGGGCAGTGAGCAGTTCTTC. It specifies CASSWELGKRGSEQFF.

This clonotype was picked up many times. The V and J genes are TRBV11-1 and TRBJ2-5; TRBD1 matches 11 bases. Looked up from germline, CDR1 is SGHAT and CDR2 is FQDESV (reference sequence). The CDR3 runs 15 residues. V shed 4 bases and J 4 bases; nucleotides not matched to a gene: 5. The CDR3 sequence: CASSSSGQGGETQYF. As DNA, the CDR3 is TGTGCCAGCAGCTCATCGGGACAGGGGGGAGAGACCCAGTACTTC.

With regard to this clonotype: A much bigger clone sits one base away, suggesting this may be a read error. As DNA, the CDR3 is TGTGCCAGCAGCTGGATCGGGGAGCTGTTTTTT. Translation: CASSWIGELFF. This sequence joins TRBV13 and TRBJ2-2, with D unclear. The CDR3 length is 11 residues. Germline V CDR1 and CDR2: PRHDT, FYEKMQ (reference sequence). V was shortened by 4 bases and J by 7 bases, with 4 bases between the two germline ends.

The chain carries TRBV6-2 or TRBV6-3 and TRBJ1-2; D unclear. V was shortened by 5 bases and J by 12 bases, with 16 bases between the two germline ends. Germline V gene lookup returns CDR1 MNHEY and CDR2 SVGEGT. The CDR3 loop spans 12 amino acids. The CDR3 here is CASSLLREVNTF. CDR3 nucleotide sequence: TGTGCCAGCAGTCTCTTGAGAGAAGTAAACACCTTC.

V is TRBV11-2 and J is TRBJ2-7; maybe TRBD2 (6 bases). The ends were cut back, 2 bases at V and 9 bases at J, with 17 bases in the middle. Looked up from germline, CDR1 is SGHAT and CDR2 is FQNNGV. The CDR3 loop spans 14 amino acids. CDR3 sequence: CASSLWGGVYGQYF. DNA for the CDR3: TGTGCCAGCAGCTTATGGGGCGGGGTTTATGGGCAGTACTTC.

This clonotype was observed many times. The V gene is TRBV29-1, the J gene TRBJ2-5, with D maybe TRBD2 (5 bases). The V gene's germline CDR1 is SQVTM and CDR2 ANQGSEA. V was clipped by 4 bases and J by 1 base, with 16 bases between them. This CDR3 is built from 15 residues. The CDR3 nucleotides are TGCAGCGTTGCGTACAGACGGAGGTTCCAAGAGACCCAGTACTTC. Residues: CSVAYRRRFQETQYF.

The chain carries TRBV29-1 and TRBJ2-1, with no clear D. V lost 7 bases and J 8 bases, leaving 12 bases between the germline ends. The CDR3 spans 11 residues. The germline V gene encodes CDR1 SQVTM and CDR2 ANQGSEA. The CDR3 DNA reads TGCAGCGGAGTCATAATTGATGAGCAGTTCTTC. Protein sequence: CSGVIIDEQFF.

This clonotype has at least ten counts. The rearrangement joins TRBV29-1 to TRBJ2-1; D may be TRBD1 (7 bases). CDR1 is SQVTM and CDR2 is ANQGSEA in the germline V gene. Trimming took 7 bases from V and 8 from J, leaving 18 bases between them. This CDR3 contains 13 residues. In nucleotides, the CDR3 is TGCAGCGATCGACAGGGAGGTAGCGATGAGCAGTTCTTC. It specifies CSDRQGGSDEQFF.

In regard to this clonotype: This may arise from a read error, as a much more abundant clone is one base away. The chain employs TRBV29-1 and TRBJ2-1, with 11 bases identical to TRBD2. There are 17 residues in the CDR3. The germline CDR1 and CDR2 sequences are SQVTM and ANQGSEA. CDR3 nucleotide sequence: TGCGGCGTTGAAGGGCGCAAGACTAGCGGGATTAATGATGAGCAGTTCTTC. Encoded protein: CGVEGRKTSGINDEQFF.

Remarks on this clonotype: A much larger clonotype is one base distant, so this may be a read error. The rearrangement links TRBV24-1 to TRBJ2-1, with D perhaps matching TRBD1 or TRBD2 (5 bases each). Germline-derived CDR1 and CDR2 are KGHDR and SFDVKD. This CDR3 contains 16 residues. DNA of the CDR3: TGTGCCACCAGTGATTTTCCGGGACGCTCCCACAATGAGCAGTTCTTC. The encoded protein is CATSDFPGRSHNEQFF.

Regarding this clonotype: The junction departs from the called germline gene at one end, perhaps through a read error. The V call is TRBV11-2, the J call TRBJ1-5, with 7 positions matching TRBD1. Germline values: CDR1 SGHAT, CDR2 FQNNGV. The CDR3 sequence is 13 residues long. CDR3 region: CANSLGGNQPRHF. CDR3 DNA sequence: TGTGCCAACAGCTTAGGGGGCAATCAGCCCCGGCATTTT.

The genes are TRBV13 and TRBJ2-5, with 13 bases aligning to TRBD2. The V segment lost 4 bases and the J segment 5 bases; nucleotides outside the gene matches: 7. This CDR3 spans 16 amino acids. Germline V gene lookup returns CDR1 PRHDT and CDR2 FYEKMQ (reference sequence). CDR3 coding DNA: TGTGCCAGCAGCTACCGGACTAGCGGGAGATTGGAGACCCAGTACTTC. Amino acid sequence: CASSYRTSGRLETQYF.

A word on this clonotype: Being one base from a much bigger clone, this may be a read error. This chain links TRBV6-2 or TRBV6-3 with TRBJ1-5; D uncertain. The V end lost 7 bases, the J end lost 11 bases, and 18 bases lay between the germline ends. Germline V CDR1 and CDR2: MNHEY, SVGEGT. The CDR3 loop spans 13 amino acids. CDR3 coding DNA: TGTGCCAGCACTCAGGACCGTTTTGCGACCCAGCATTTT. Its translation is CASTQDRFATQHF.

The chain combines TRBV5-6 with TRBJ2-7; perhaps TRBD2 as D (5 bases). Deletions cut 5 bases from V and 0 bases from J, with 18 bases between. CDR3 size: 16 residues. CDR1 and CDR2 from the germline V gene are SGHDT and YYEEEE. CDR3 sequence reads: CASSPGWEYPSYEQYF. CDR3 in DNA: TGTGCCAGCAGTCCCGGGTGGGAGTATCCCTCCTACGAGCAGTACTTC.

At least ten counts were recorded for this clonotype. This chain joins TRBV29-1 and TRBJ2-3; 9 bases line up with TRBD2. The CDR3 is 13 residues long. CDR1 is SQVTM and CDR2 is ANQGSEA in the germline V gene. The V and J ends lost 7 bases and 4 bases, in that order; junction bases with no gene match: 6. In DNA form, the CDR3 reads TGCAGCGAGGCTCGCGGGAGGGCAGATACGCAGTATTTT. Translated: CSEARGRADTQYF.

This clonotype was seen just once. A read error may be the cause here, since a much bigger clone is one base away. The chain links TRBV10-3 to TRBJ2-1; D gene ambiguous. The germline V gene encodes CDR1 ENHRY and CDR2 SYGVKD. This CDR3 has 12 residues. CDR3 loop: CAIGERSREQFF. The DNA for the CDR3 is TGTGCCATCGGTGAACGGTCCCGTGAGCAGTTCTTC.

The chain recombines TRBV14 with TRBJ2-5; 11 nucleotides match TRBD2. Trimming took 4 bases from V and 2 from J; bases not matched to a gene: 9. Germline V gene data show CDR1 as SGHDN and CDR2 as FVKESK. This CDR3 has 17 residues. DNA for the CDR3: TGTGCCAGCAGCCCTCCATCTAGCGGGAGGTTACAAGAGACCCAGTACTTC. It translates to CASSPPSSGRLQETQYF.

This clonotype was observed a handful of times. The chain links TRBV5-6 to TRBJ1-2, with D tentatively TRBD1 (5 bases). Trimming stripped 4 bases from V and 1 base from J, with 14 bases between. Germline loops: CDR1 SGHDT, CDR2 YYEEEE. The length of the CDR3 is 15 residues. The CDR3 sequence is CASSQLTALNYGYTF. The CDR3 region has the DNA TGTGCCAGCAGCCAATTGACAGCCCTTAACTATGGCTACACCTTC. The full variable domain, in which reference TRBV5-6 and TRBJ1-2 provide the parts outside the CDR3, is DAGVTQSPTHLIKTRGQQVTLRCSPKSGHDTVSWYQQALGQGPQFIFQYYEEEERQRGNFPDRFSGHQFPNYSSELNVNALLLGDSALYLCASSQLTALNYGYTFGSGTRLTVV.

This clonotype was seen a handful of times. The rearrangement links TRBV12-3 or TRBV12-4 to TRBJ1-5; D remains unclear. This CDR3 has 15 residues. Trimming shortened V by 0 bases and J by 3 bases, and 9 bases separated the two germline ends. CDR3 sequence (DNA): TGTGCCAGCAGTTTAGCTGGTGTCAACAATCAGCCCCAGCATTTT. Protein product: CASSLAGVNNQPQHF.

The V gene is TRBV4-1, the J gene TRBJ2-2; 7 bases are a match to TRBD2. The germline V gene encodes CDR1 MGHRA and CDR2 YSYEKL. The CDR3 length is 15 residues. V was clipped by 1 base and J by 5 bases; unmatched bases: 4. This CDR3 reads CASSQAERETGELFF. The CDR3 nucleotides read TGCGCCAGCAGCCAAGCCGAGCGGGAAACCGGGGAGCTGTTTTTT.